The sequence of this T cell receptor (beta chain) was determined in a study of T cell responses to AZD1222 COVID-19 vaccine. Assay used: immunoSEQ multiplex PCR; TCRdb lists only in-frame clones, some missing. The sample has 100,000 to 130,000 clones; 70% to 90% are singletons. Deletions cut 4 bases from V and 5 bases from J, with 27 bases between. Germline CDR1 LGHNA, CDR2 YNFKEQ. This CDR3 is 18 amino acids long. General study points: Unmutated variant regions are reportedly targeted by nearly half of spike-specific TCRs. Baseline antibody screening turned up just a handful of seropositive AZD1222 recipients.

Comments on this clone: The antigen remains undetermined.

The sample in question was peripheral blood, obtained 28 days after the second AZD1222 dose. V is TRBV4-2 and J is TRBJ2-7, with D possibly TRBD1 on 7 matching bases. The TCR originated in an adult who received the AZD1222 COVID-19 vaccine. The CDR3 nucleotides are TGTGCCAGCAGCCCGGGAATAGGAGGGGGCTCTTATGGGAACGAGCAGTACTTC. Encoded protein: CASSPGIGGGSYGNEQYF.